This T cell receptor beta chain appears in the sequencing data of a study of OX40 agonist ivuxolimab in advanced cancers. Sequenced by immunoSEQ multiplex PCR; TCRdb stores in-frame clones only, minus some. The profile shows under 80,000 clones, over 80% of them singletons. The germline V and J ends were trimmed by 6 bases and 4 bases, with 18 bases remaining between them. Germline V lookup: CDR1 LNHDA, CDR2 SQIVND (reference sequence). The CDR3 runs 15 residues. Peripheral blood came from all dose cohorts at three timepoints. Sequencing was performed on CD4+ or CD8+ T cells sorted from blood, taken in a trial of the OX40 agonist ivuxolimab. This clonotype originated in an adult with an advanced solid tumor such as melanoma, head and neck, liver or kidney cancer. V gene TRBV19 combines with J gene TRBJ1-2; tentative D call: TRBD1 (6 bases). The CDR3 is CASRAAGRGTYGYTF. CDR3 coding DNA: TGTGCCAGTAGAGCCGCCGGCAGGGGTACCTATGGCTACACCTTC.